This TCR beta chain originates from a study of blood T cell repertoires in COVID-19. On the study more broadly: Acute and convalescent COVID-19 samples came from the United States, Italy and Spain. Nucleic acid was either cDNA or gDNA, and it came from T cells, B-cell-depleted T cells, or PBMCs.

V was pared by 1 base and J by 4 bases, with 8 bases between. The germline V gene encodes CDR1 SGHRS and CDR2 YFSETQ. The CDR3 covers 13 residues. Original processing notes: Estimation of nucleated cell counts was performed using reference gene primer amplification. Method: immunoSEQ multiplex PCR; TCRdb's copy keeps in-frame clones and lacks some. That table furnishes V, J and clone size, whereas the DNA furnished D and trimming. The sample lists roughly 140,000 clones; 76% were seen once. The sequenced material came from peripheral blood. The sequence derives from a woman aged 80 or over with acute or convalescent COVID-19. J is TRBJ2-5 and V is TRBV5-1; D is perhaps TRBD2 (6 bases). The CDR3 sequence is CASSLPGAETQYF. The CDR3 nucleotides read TGCGCCAGCAGCTTGCCGGGAGCAGAGACCCAGTACTTC.